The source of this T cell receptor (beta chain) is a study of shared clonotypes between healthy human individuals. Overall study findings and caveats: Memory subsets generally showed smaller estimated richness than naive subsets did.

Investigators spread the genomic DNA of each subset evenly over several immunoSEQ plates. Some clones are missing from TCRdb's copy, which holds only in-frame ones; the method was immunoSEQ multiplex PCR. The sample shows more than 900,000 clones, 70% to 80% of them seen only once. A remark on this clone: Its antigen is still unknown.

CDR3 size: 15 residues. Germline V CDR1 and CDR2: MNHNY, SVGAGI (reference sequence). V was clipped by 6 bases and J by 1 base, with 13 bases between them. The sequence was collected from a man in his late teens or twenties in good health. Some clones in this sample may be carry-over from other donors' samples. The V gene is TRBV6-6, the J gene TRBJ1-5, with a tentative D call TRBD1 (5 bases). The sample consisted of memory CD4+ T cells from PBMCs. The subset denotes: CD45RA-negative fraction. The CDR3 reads CASSNQGRSNQPQHF. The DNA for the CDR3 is TGTGCCAGCAGCAATCAGGGTCGGAGCAATCAGCCCCAGCATTTT.